This is a list of T cell receptor beta chains from one sample in a study of T cells in tumors after PD-1 blockade. Assay used: immunoSEQ multiplex PCR; TCRdb lists only in-frame clones, some missing. The sample has about 1,400 clones, roughly 65% seen once; the top ten hold 15% to 20%. The sequenced sample was tumor tissue, obtained before anti-PD-1 treatment. The receptor set was obtained from a human donor with basal cell carcinoma. The CDR3 runs from the conserved cysteine through the conserved F or W. The order of the fields is clone size, J gene, D gene, V gene, CDR3 protein, CDR3 DNA. D genes are given only for firm matches. The size entry is marked missing in some rows and otherwise reads once, few, many or a size class.

- TRBJ1-5 - TRBV2 CASRERTAAGNQPQHF TGTGCCAGCAGAGAGAGGACAGCGGCGGGCAATCAGCCCCAGCATTTT
- TRBJ2-7 TRBD2 TRBV6-5 CASSYGGGSYEQYF TGTGCCAGCAGTTACGGCGGGGGTTCCTACGAGCAGTACTTC
- TRBJ2-2 - TRBV18 CASSPKAVVTGELFF TGTGCCAGCTCACCTAAGGCGGTGGTCACCGGGGAGCTGTTTTTT
- TRBJ2-3 - TRBV30 CAWSPTTDTQYF TGTGCCTGGAGTCCTACTACGGATACGCAGTATTTT
- TRBJ2-1 - TRBV5-4 CASSPDGTFSSYNEQFF TGTGCCAGCAGCCCGGACGGGACTTTTAGCTCCTACAATGAGCAGTTCTTC
- TRBJ2-1 TRBD1 TRBV6-5 CATTDRDRENNEQFF TGTGCCACTACGGACCGGGACAGGGAGAACAATGAGCAGTTCTTC
- TRBJ1-5 - TRBV18 CASSPGAEYPRRNSNQPQHF TGTGCCAGCTCACCAGGCGCAGAATACCCCAGGAGAAATAGCAATCAGCCCCAGCATTTT
few TRBJ2-5 TRBD2 TRBV11-1 CASSLRTSGQETQYF TGTGCCAGCAGCTTACGGACTAGCGGCCAAGAGACCCAGTACTTC
- TRBJ2-1 TRBD2 TRBV15 CATSGTSGGYNEQFF TGTGCCACCTCTGGGACTAGCGGGGGGTACAATGAGCAGTTCTTC
- TRBJ1-1 - TRBV28 CASSRLGGPGMNTEAFF TGTGCCAGCAGCCGCCTGGGGGGCCCAGGAATGAACACTGAAGCTTTCTTT
- TRBJ1-2 - TRBV28 CASAHNYGYTF TGTGCCAGCGCACACAACTATGGCTACACCTTC
- TRBJ1-4 - TRBV5-6 CASSFGGRGTNEKLFF TGTGCCAGCAGCTTTGGGGGCCGGGGAACTAATGAAAAACTGTTTTTT
- TRBJ2-3 - TRBV21-1 CASSTPTCLAGTDTQYF TGTGCCAGCAGCACGCCCACTTGTCTAGCGGGCACAGATACGCAGTATTTT
- TRBJ1-1 - TRBV7-9 CASSLDLGAGDTEAFF TGTGCCAGCAGCTTAGATCTAGGGGCTGGAGACACTGAAGCTTTCTTT
- TRBJ2-6 - TRBV5-4 CASSPGQNSGANVLTF TGTGCCAGCAGCCCGGGACAAAACTCTGGGGCCAACGTCCTGACTTTC
large TRBJ2-1 TRBD2 TRBV7-2 CASSRTSGSKNEQFF TGTGCCAGCAGCCGGACTAGCGGGAGTAAAAATGAGCAGTTCTTC
- TRBJ1-6 - TRBV27 CASSQTGNSPLHF TGTGCCAGCAGCCAAACAGGGAATTCACCCCTCCACTTT
- TRBJ2-1 - TRBV5-1 CASSSDSRPYNEQFF TGCGCCAGCAGCTCCGACTCTCGACCCTACAATGAGCAGTTCTTC
- TRBJ2-1 TRBD2 TRBV28 CASQRLAGVNNEQFF TGTGCCAGCCAACGACTAGCGGGAGTCAACAATGAGCAGTTCTTC
- TRBJ2-1 TRBD2 TRBV7-8 CASSLVTGGVNEQFF TGTGCCAGCAGCTTAGTCACGGGAGGGGTTAATGAGCAGTTCTTC
once TRBJ2-2 - TRBV10-3 CAISERGPGELFF TGTGCCATCAGTGAGAGAGGGCCCGGGGAGCTGTTTTTT
- TRBJ1-2 - TRBV7-9 CASSNRDTPQIGYTF TGTGCCAGCAGCAATAGGGATACTCCCCAAATTGGCTACACCTTC
few TRBJ1-2 - TRBV27 CASSPNPGHYGYTF TGTGCCAGCAGTCCCAACCCAGGGCACTATGGCTACACCTTC
- TRBJ2-1 - TRBV6-5 CASSYVQGAGEQFF TGTGCCAGCAGTTACGTACAGGGAGCAGGTGAGCAGTTCTTC
large TRBJ1-2 TRBD1 TRBV6-5 CASSYPGQGHYGYTF TGTGCCAGCAGTTACCCGGGACAGGGGCACTATGGCTACACCTTC
- TRBJ2-7 - TRBV6-1 CASSSKTYEQYF TGTGCCAGCAGTTCGAAAACGTACGAGCAGTACTTC
few TRBJ2-7 TRBD1 TRBV11-3 CASSLRQGYEQYF TGTGCCAGCAGCCTAAGACAGGGCTACGAGCAGTACTTC